The 10 T cell receptor beta chains presented below share a single source sample, sequenced in a study of T-cell reconstitution after alpha-beta-depleted transplantation in children. During its preparation, the TCRbeta library received unique molecular identifiers. Each CDR3 protein gets one entry after TCRdb re-called the PCR reads with MiXCR. The sample contains almost 600,000 distinct CDR3 sequences, around 27% of which appear only once. The source was PBMCs, collected before TCRalphabeta/CD19-depleted stem cell transplant. Every receptor here comes from a boy in the first two years of life with Wiskott-Aldrich syndrome, due to receive a stem cell transplant.

The chain is built from TRBV29-1 and TRBJ2-5, with D tentatively TRBD2 (5 bases). Germline assignment: CDR1 SQVTM and CDR2 ANQGSEA. The CDR3 length is 15 residues. V shed 4 bases and J shed 5 bases, with 20 bases lying between them. The CDR3 nucleotides are TGCAGCGTTGTGGGTCGGACTCCGAGTAGGGAGACCCAGTACTTC. Translating it yields CSVVGRTPSRETQYF.

The V and J genes are TRBV3-1 and TRBJ2-3; TRBD2 matches at 9 bases. The CDR3 runs to 17 residues. V shed 1 base, J shed 8 bases, and the junction held 13 bases outside the gene matches. Germline lookup yields CDR1 LGHDT and CDR2 YNNKEL (reference sequence). Here the CDR3 reads CASSQVPGLARRSTQYF. CDR3 sequence (DNA): TGTGCCAGCAGCCAAGTCCCCGGACTAGCGAGAAGAAGTACGCAGTATTTT.

As regards this clonotype: This could be a read error, since a much larger clone is one nucleotide away. The chain carries TRBV27 and TRBJ2-1; possible D gene TRBD2, 7 bases. Germline V gene data show CDR1 as MNHEY and CDR2 as SMNVEV (reference sequence). The CDR3 is 18 amino acids. The CDR3 sequence: CASSDRGALINPYTEQFF. The CDR3 DNA reads TGTGCCAGCAGCGACCGGGGGGCGCTTATTAATCCCTACACTGAGCAGTTCTTC.

The sample holds a few counts of this clonotype. The chain couples TRBV7-3 to TRBJ1-2; 7 bases align to TRBD1. V lost 5 bases to trimming and J lost 5 bases; unmatched junction nucleotides: 5. The CDR3 has 13 amino acids. Germline values: CDR1 SGHTA, CDR2 FQGTGA. The CDR3 sequence: CASSQPGQYGYTF. The CDR3 nucleotides read TGTGCCAGCAGCCAACCGGGACAGTATGGCTACACCTTC.

V usage is TRBV2 and J usage is TRBJ2-7, with TRBD2 matching 15 bases. The CDR3 has 18 residues. CDR1 is SNHLY, CDR2 FYNNEI, per germline. The CDR3 bases are TGTACCTGCAGTTTGATGGCACCGGGACTAGCGGGAGGTGGCGAGCAGTACTTC. Its protein product is CTCSLMAPGLAGGGEQYF.

J is TRBJ2-6 and V is TRBV6-5; 9 positions agree with TRBD2. J gave up 2 bases and V 1 base, and 9 bases lay outside the gene matches. CDR3 length equals 19 residues. CDR1 and CDR2 from the germline V gene are MNHEY and SVGAGI. The CDR3 nucleotides are TGTGCCAGCAGTTACTTCCTAGCGGGACTACCACCTGGGGCCAACGTCCTGACTTTC. Amino acids: CASSYFLAGLPPGANVLTF.

The rearrangement joins TRBV20-1 to TRBJ2-3; D remains unclear. The CDR3 runs to 16 residues. The germline gives CDR1 DFQATT, CDR2 SNEGSKA (reference sequence). Deletions cut 1 base from V and 0 bases from J, with 14 bases between. This chain's CDR3 is CSARGRLVVSTDTQYF. As DNA, the CDR3 is TGCAGTGCTAGAGGGCGCCTGGTGGTTAGCACAGATACGCAGTATTTT.

This chain links TRBV5-1 with TRBJ1-1; TRBD1 agrees at 9 bases. The V segment lost 4 bases and the J segment 4 bases; nucleotides outside the gene matches: 8. The CDR3 totals 15 residues. CDR1 is SGHRS, CDR2 YFSETQ, per germline. Here the CDR3 reads CASSLLRQGGTEAFF. The CDR3 DNA sequence: TGCGCCAGCAGCCTCCTACGACAGGGGGGCACTGAAGCTTTCTTT.

This clonotype was picked up many times. The J gene is TRBJ2-7, the V gene TRBV7-9; tentatively, D is TRBD1 (5 bases). Germline V CDR1 and CDR2: SEHNR, FQNEAQ (reference sequence). The CDR3 has 12 amino acids. The V end lost 3 bases, the J end lost 4 bases, and 7 bases lay between the germline ends. The CDR3 here is CASSFQGYEQYF. CDR3 bases: TGTGCCAGCAGCTTCCAGGGATACGAGCAGTACTTC. Variable domain in full (rest from reference TRBV7-9 and TRBJ2-7): DTGVSQNPRHKITKRGQNVTFRCDPISEHNRLYWYRQTLGQGPEFLTYFQNEAQLEKSRLLSDRFSAERPKGSFSTLEIQRTEQGDSAMYLCASSFQGYEQYFGPGTRLTVT.

The J gene is TRBJ1-1, the V gene TRBV6-5, with no clear D. The CDR3 is made up of 16 amino acids. V gave up 2 bases and J gave up 8 bases, with 21 bases separating them. Germline CDR1 MNHEY, CDR2 SVGAGI. In DNA, the CDR3 is TGTGCCAGCAGTTACGGCGGACGCGCTCCTTCCCTCGAAGCTTTCTTT. Protein product: CASSYGGRAPSLEAFF.